Given below is one T cell receptor (beta chain) in context. Clones were read by immunoSEQ multiplex PCR, and TCRdb kept only the in-frame ones, dropping some. The sample consists of 70,000 to 85,000 clones, about nine tenths of them appearing once. The data belong to a study of T cells after somatic rescue of genetic block. This CDR3 is 16 amino acids long. CDR1 and CDR2 from the germline V gene are SGHTA and FQGNSA. The V and J ends lost 1 base and 3 bases, in that order; junction bases with no gene match: 7. This chain connects TRBV7-2 to TRBJ2-3, with 7 bases matching TRBD2. Input material: peripheral blood mononuclear cells (PBMCs). The clonotype originates from a man in his thirties or forties. CDR3 in amino acids: CASSLVGTAGTDTQYF. In nucleotides, the CDR3 is TGTGCCAGCAGCTTAGTGGGAACAGCGGGGACAGATACGCAGTATTTT.